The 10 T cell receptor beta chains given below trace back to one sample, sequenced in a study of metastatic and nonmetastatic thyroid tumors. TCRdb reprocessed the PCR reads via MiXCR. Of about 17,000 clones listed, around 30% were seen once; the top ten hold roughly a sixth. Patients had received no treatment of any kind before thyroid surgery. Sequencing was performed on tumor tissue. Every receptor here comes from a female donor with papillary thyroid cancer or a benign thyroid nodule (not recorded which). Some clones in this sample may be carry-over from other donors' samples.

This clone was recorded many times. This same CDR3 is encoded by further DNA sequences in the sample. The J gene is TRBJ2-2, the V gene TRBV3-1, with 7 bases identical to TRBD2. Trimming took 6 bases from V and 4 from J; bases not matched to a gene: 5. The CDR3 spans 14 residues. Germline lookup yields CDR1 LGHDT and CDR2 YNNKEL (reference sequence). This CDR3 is CASSRTGGTGELFF. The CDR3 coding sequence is TGTGCCAGCAGTAGGACGGGAGGCACCGGGGAGCTGTTTTTT.

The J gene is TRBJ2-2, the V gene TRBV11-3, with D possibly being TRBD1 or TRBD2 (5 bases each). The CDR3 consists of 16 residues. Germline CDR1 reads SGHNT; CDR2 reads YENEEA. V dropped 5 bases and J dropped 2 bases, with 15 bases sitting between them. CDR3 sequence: CASSEDGGSNTGELFF. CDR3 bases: TGTGCCAGCAGCGAAGATGGGGGATCTAACACCGGGGAGCTGTTTTTT.

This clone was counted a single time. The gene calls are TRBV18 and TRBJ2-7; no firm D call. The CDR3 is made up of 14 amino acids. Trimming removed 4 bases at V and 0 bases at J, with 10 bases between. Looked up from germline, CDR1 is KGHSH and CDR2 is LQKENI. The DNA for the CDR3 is TGTGCCAGCTCACTACACGTCCACTCCTACGAGCAGTACTTC. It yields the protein CASSLHVHSYEQYF.

CDR3 DNA sequence: TGTGCCAGCAGTGCCGGGACAGGGGGCTCAAGATCGTCCTACGAGCAGTACTTC. Translation: CASSAGTGGSRSSYEQYF. The chain employs TRBV28 and TRBJ2-7; TRBD1 matches 12 bases. The CDR3 length is 18 residues. Germline lookup yields CDR1 MDHEN and CDR2 SYDVKM. Losses at the gene ends were 5 bases for V and 1 base for J; bases not matched to a gene: 12.

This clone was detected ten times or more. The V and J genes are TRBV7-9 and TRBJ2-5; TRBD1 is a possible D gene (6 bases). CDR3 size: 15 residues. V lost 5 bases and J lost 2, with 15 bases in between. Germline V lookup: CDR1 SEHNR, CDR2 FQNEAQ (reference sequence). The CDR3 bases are TGTGCCAGCAGCCCGAACCGACAGGTACAAGAGACCCAGTACTTC. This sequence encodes CASSPNRQVQETQYF. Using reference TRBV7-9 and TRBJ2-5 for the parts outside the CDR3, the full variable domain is DTGVSQNPRHKITKRGQNVTFRCDPISEHNRLYWYRQTLGQGPEFLTYFQNEAQLEKSRLLSDRFSAERPKGSFSTLEIQRTEQGDSAMYLCASSPNRQVQETQYFGPGTRLLVL.

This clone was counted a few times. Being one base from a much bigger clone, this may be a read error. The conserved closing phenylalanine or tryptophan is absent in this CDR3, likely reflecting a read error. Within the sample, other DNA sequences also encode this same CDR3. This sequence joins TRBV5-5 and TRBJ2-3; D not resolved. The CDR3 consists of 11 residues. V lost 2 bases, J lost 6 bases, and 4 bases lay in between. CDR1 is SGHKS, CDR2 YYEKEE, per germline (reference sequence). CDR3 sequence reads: CASSFLDTQYS. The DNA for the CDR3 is TGTGCCAGCAGCTTTCTGGATACGCAGTATTCT.

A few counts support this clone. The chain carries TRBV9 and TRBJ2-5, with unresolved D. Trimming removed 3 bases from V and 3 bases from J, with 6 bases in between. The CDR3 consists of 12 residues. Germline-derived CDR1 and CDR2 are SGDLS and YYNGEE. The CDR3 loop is CASSALEETQYF. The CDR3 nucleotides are TGTGCCAGCAGCGCCCTGGAAGAGACCCAGTACTTC.

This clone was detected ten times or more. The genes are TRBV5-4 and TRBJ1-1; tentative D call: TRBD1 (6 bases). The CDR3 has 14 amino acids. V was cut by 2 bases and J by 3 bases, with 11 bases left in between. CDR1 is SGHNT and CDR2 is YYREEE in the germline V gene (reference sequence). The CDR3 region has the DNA TGTGCCAGCAGCTTTTACAGGGAAGACACTGAAGCTTTCTTT. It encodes CASSFYREDTEAFF.

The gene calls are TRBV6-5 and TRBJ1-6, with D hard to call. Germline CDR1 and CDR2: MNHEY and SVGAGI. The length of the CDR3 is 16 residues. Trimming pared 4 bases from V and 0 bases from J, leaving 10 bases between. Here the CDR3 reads CASSSLFSSYNSPLHF. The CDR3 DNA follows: TGTGCCAGCAGTTCTCTCTTCAGCTCCTATAATTCACCCCTCCACTTT.

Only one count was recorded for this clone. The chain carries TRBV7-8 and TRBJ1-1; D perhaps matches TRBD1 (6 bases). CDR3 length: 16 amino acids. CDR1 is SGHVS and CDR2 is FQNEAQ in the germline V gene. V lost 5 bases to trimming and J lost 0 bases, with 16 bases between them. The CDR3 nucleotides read TGTGCCAGCAGCCCCCGGACAGATCTTATGAACACTGAAGCTTTCTTT. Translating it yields CASSPRTDLMNTEAFF.